The 29 T cell receptor beta chains below come from one sample, sequenced in a study of PD-1 blockade in mismatch repair-deficient tumors. TCRdb keeps only in-frame clones here, not all; method: immunoSEQ multiplex PCR. The sample lists tens of thousands of clones; about 82% were seen once. This specimen consisted of peripheral blood, obtained 44 weeks after starting pembrolizumab. These receptors all stem from an adult with mismatch repair-deficient cancer.

The rearrangement joins TRBV15 to TRBJ2-4, with unresolved D. Trimming removed 0 bases from V and 2 bases from J, with 8 bases in between. This CDR3 is built from 15 residues. CDR1 LNHNV and CDR2 YYDKDF come from the germline V gene (reference sequence). The CDR3 loop reads CATSRDLGSKNIQYF. The CDR3, as DNA: TGTGCCACCAGCAGAGATCTGGGATCCAAAAACATTCAGTACTTC.

The rearrangement joins TRBV7-3 to TRBJ2-1; D perhaps matches TRBD2 (6 bases). With 6 bases removed from V and 6 bases from J, the gap between germline ends came to 15 bases. This CDR3 is 14 amino acids long. Germline V lookup: CDR1 SGHTA, CDR2 FQGTGA. CDR3 protein: CASRSPGLGNEQFF. The CDR3 nucleotides read TGTGCCAGCAGATCTCCGGGACTTGGCAATGAGCAGTTCTTC. Based on the CDR3 plus reference TRBV7-3 and TRBJ2-1, the full variable domain is GAGVSQTPSNKVTEKGKYVELRCDPISGHTALYWYRQSLGQGPEFLIYFQGTGAADDSGLPNDRFFAVRPEGSVSTLKIQRTERGDSAVYLCASRSPGLGNEQFFGPGTRLTVL.

The chain couples TRBV28 to TRBJ2-4; D is perhaps TRBD1 (5 bases). The V end was cut by 2 bases, the J end by 0 bases, with 11 bases between. The length of the CDR3 is 16 residues. The germline V gene has CDR1 MDHEN and CDR2 SYDVKM. The CDR3 region has the DNA TGTGCCAGCAGTTTAGACCAGGGCCTAGCCAAAAACATTCAGTACTTC. Its translation is CASSLDQGLAKNIQYF.

The chain uses TRBV4-1 and TRBJ2-1; D is possibly TRBD2 (7 bases). Trimming took off 4 bases at V and 4 bases at J, with 17 bases between the two ends. CDR3 length: 16 residues. Per germline, CDR1 MGHRA and CDR2 YSYEKL. CDR3 in DNA: TGCGCCAGCAGCCCGGTGGGGGGCGGGAGTTACAATGAGCAGTTCTTC. Its protein is CASSPVGGGSYNEQFF.

The rearrangement uses TRBV29-1 and TRBJ1-1, with TRBD1 as a possible D gene (5 bases). The germline gives CDR1 SQVTM, CDR2 ANQGSEA. The length of the CDR3 is 12 residues. Trimming removed 1 base at V and 7 bases at J, with 10 bases between. This chain's CDR3 is CSVEGGRSEAFF. The CDR3 DNA reads as TGCAGCGTTGAAGGGGGCAGGAGTGAAGCTTTCTTT.

The V and J genes are TRBV4-3 and TRBJ2-1, with D hard to call. Trimming took off 1 base at V and 7 bases at J, with 5 bases between the two ends. Germline V gene sequence: CDR1 LGHNA, CDR2 YSLEER. This CDR3 comprises 12 residues. The CDR3 protein is CASSQGGNEQFF. CDR3 nucleotide sequence: TGCGCCAGCAGCCAAGGGGGAAATGAGCAGTTCTTC.

On this clone: The junction differs from germline at one of its ends, possibly a read error. Other DNA sequences in this specimen translate into the identical CDR3. V gene TRBV9 combines with J gene TRBJ2-3; D uncertain. The CDR3 is 11 amino acids. Germline-derived CDR1 and CDR2 are SGDLS and YYNGEE. The CDR3 spells CASSKLDTQYF. The CDR3 nucleotides are TGCGCCAGCAGCAAGTTGGATACGCAGTATTTT.

The rearrangement uses TRBV19 and TRBJ2-7, with TRBD2 as a possible D gene (6 bases). The CDR3 totals 15 residues. V was trimmed by 5 bases and J by 4 bases, leaving 18 bases between them. Germline V gene sequence: CDR1 LNHDA, CDR2 SQIVND (reference sequence). The CDR3 protein is CASSPGTPTYYEQYF. The DNA for the CDR3 is TGTGCCAGTAGTCCTGGGACTCCCACTTATTACGAGCAGTACTTC. The variable domain in full, with the rest retrieved from reference TRBV19 and TRBJ2-7, is DGGITQSPKYLFRKEGQNVTLSCEQNLNHDAMYWYRQDPGQGLRLIYYSQIVNDFQKGDIAEGYSVSREKKESFPLTVTSAQKNPTAFYLCASSPGTPTYYEQYFGPGTRLTVT.

The rearrangement links TRBV4-1 to TRBJ2-7; 7 bases align to TRBD2. The CDR3 has 14 amino acids. Germline CDR1 MGHRA, CDR2 YSYEKL. Losses at the gene ends were 4 bases for V and 2 bases for J; bases not matched to a gene: 5. The CDR3, as DNA: TGCGCCAGCAGCCGGGGGGAGGGTACCTACGAGCAGTACTTC. This translates into CASSRGEGTYEQYF.

V gene TRBV6-1 combines with J gene TRBJ2-1; no clear D. The V end lost 3 bases, the J end lost 0 bases, and 9 bases lay between the germline ends. This CDR3 is 15 amino acids long. The V gene's germline CDR1 is MNHNS and CDR2 SASEGT. The CDR3 loop is CASSDGEASYNEQFF. In DNA form, the CDR3 reads TGTGCCAGCAGTGATGGGGAAGCCTCCTACAATGAGCAGTTCTTC.

This sequence joins TRBV29-1 and TRBJ1-4; D gene unclear. Between the trimmed V and J ends, which lost 7 bases and 0 bases, there was a span of 9 bases. The CDR3 is made up of 13 amino acids. Germline V gene sequence: CDR1 SQVTM, CDR2 ANQGSEA. The CDR3 loop reads CSAESPTNEKLFF. CDR3 DNA: TGCAGCGCGGAGAGTCCAACTAATGAAAAACTGTTTTTT. The whole variable domain, filled in from reference TRBV29-1 and TRBJ1-4, reads SAVISQKPSRDICQRGTSLTIQCQVDSQVTMMFWYRQQPGQSLTLIATANQGSEATYESGFVIDKFPISRPNLTFSTLTVSNMSPEDSSIYLCSAESPTNEKLFFGSGTQLSVL.

The rearrangement joins TRBV6-1 to TRBJ2-5, with unresolved D. The end of the DNA fits TRBJ2-7 better, so the J call may be wrong. The germline V gene has CDR1 MNHNS and CDR2 SASEGT. The CDR3 totals 11 residues. The CDR3 DNA reads as TGTGCCAGCAGGGACGACTACGAGCAGTACTTC. Protein: CASRDDYEQYF.

The V call is TRBV6-1, the J call TRBJ1-2; TRBD1 aligns across 7 bases. CDR3 length equals 14 residues. The germline V gene encodes CDR1 MNHNS and CDR2 SASEGT. V dropped 7 bases and J dropped 6; count of bases not matched to a gene: 11. The CDR3, as DNA: TGTGCCAGCACGATGACAGGGAGGGCGGATGGCTACACCTTC. It specifies CASTMTGRADGYTF.

The chain uses TRBV6-5 and TRBJ1-1; weak D call: TRBD1 (6 bases). Germline V gene sequence: CDR1 MNHEY, CDR2 SVGAGI. The CDR3 is 12 amino acids. Trimming pared 8 bases from V and 1 base from J, leaving 8 bases between. CDR3 sequence (DNA): TGTGCCAGCTCACAGGGGAACACTGAAGCTTTCTTT. Translated: CASSQGNTEAFF.

The chain employs TRBV6-4 and TRBJ1-1; TRBD1 aligns across 8 bases. Germline V lookup: CDR1 MRHNA, CDR2 SNTAGT. J gave up 11 bases and V 5 bases, and 7 bases lay outside the gene matches. The CDR3 covers 12 residues. Here the CDR3 DNA reads TGTGCCAGCAGTACCGGACAGGGAGAGGCTTTCTTT. Protein product: CASSTGQGEAFF.

The chain links TRBV7-6 to TRBJ2-3, with 11 bases that match TRBD2. V gave up 5 bases and J gave up 7 bases; unmatched junction bases: 2. CDR1 is SGHVS and CDR2 is FNYEAQ in the germline V gene. CDR3 length equals 13 residues. The CDR3 DNA reads TGTGCCAGCAGCGCTAGCGGGGGGTATACGCAGTATTTT. Translation: CASSASGGYTQYF.

The chain employs TRBV11-2 and TRBJ2-3, with D possibly being TRBD2 (6 bases). Per the germline V gene, CDR1 is SGHAT and CDR2 is FQNNGV. The length of the CDR3 is 14 residues. The V end lost 1 base, the J end lost 2 bases, and 7 bases lay between the germline ends. The CDR3 loop is CASSLAGDTDTQYF. The CDR3 DNA reads TGTGCCAGCAGCTTAGCGGGAGACACAGATACGCAGTATTTT.

The J gene is TRBJ1-1, the V gene TRBV10-3; D perhaps matches TRBD1 (5 bases). The V gene lost 8 bases and the J gene lost 2 bases, with 9 bases spanning the gap. Germline V gene sequence: CDR1 ENHRY, CDR2 SYGVKD. This CDR3 has 12 amino acids. The CDR3 DNA reads TGTGCCATCGGGACGCTAAACACTGAAGCTTTCTTT. This gives the protein CAIGTLNTEAFF.

The chain couples TRBV10-3 to TRBJ2-2; no definite D call. This CDR3 comprises 15 residues. CDR1 is ENHRY, CDR2 SYGVKD, per germline. The V gene lost 2 bases and the J gene lost 1 base, with 8 bases spanning the gap. DNA of the CDR3: TGTGCCATCAGTGAGCTCAATTTGAACACCGGGGAGCTGTTTTTT. This sequence encodes CAISELNLNTGELFF.

This chain uses TRBV27 with TRBJ1-1; TRBD1 is a possible D gene (6 bases). The germline V gene encodes CDR1 MNHEY and CDR2 SMNVEV (reference sequence). V lost 3 bases and J lost 1, with 12 bases in between. There are 15 residues in the CDR3. The CDR3 DNA reads TGTGCCAGCAGTTTTCTGGCAGGGGCGAACACTGAAGCTTTCTTT. It codes for CASSFLAGANTEAFF.

The chain combines TRBV7-9 with TRBJ1-4, with D perhaps matching TRBD1 (6 bases). In germline, CDR1 is SEHNR, CDR2 FQNEAQ (reference sequence). Trimming removed 5 bases from V and 2 bases from J, with 15 bases in between. The CDR3 length is 16 residues. DNA of the CDR3: TGTGCCAGCAGCGGAACAGGGAGTCGTACTAATGAAAAACTGTTTTTT. Its translation: CASSGTGSRTNEKLFF.

The genes are TRBV18 and TRBJ1-2; no definite D call. The CDR3 is 16 residues long. The V end lost 3 bases, the J end lost 7 bases, and 21 bases lay between the germline ends. The germline CDR1 and CDR2 sequences are KGHSH and LQKENI. The CDR3 protein is CASSPESGIPVAGYTF. The CDR3 region has the DNA TGTGCCAGCTCACCCGAGTCGGGGATCCCGGTGGCTGGCTACACCTTC.

The rearrangement joins TRBV5-6 to TRBJ1-1, with D possibly TRBD1 on 5 matching bases. The CDR3 has 14 amino acids. V was clipped by 4 bases and J by 1 base, with 11 bases between them. Germline CDR1 SGHDT, CDR2 YYEEEE. CDR3 protein: CASSTGMQNTEAFF. CDR3 coding DNA: TGTGCCAGCAGCACAGGTATGCAGAACACTGAAGCTTTCTTT.

CDR3 protein: CASSSQGREQFF. Here the CDR3 DNA reads TGCGCCAGCAGTTCCCAGGGACGGGAGCAGTTCTTC. This chain connects TRBV4-3 to TRBJ2-1; D possibly matches TRBD1 or TRBD2 (5 bases each). V dropped 6 bases and J dropped 10 bases, with 13 bases sitting between them. CDR3 length: 12 residues. In germline, CDR1 is LGHNA, CDR2 YSLEER.

This clone was seen a handful of times. This rearrangement joins TRBV7-6 to TRBJ2-1; TRBD2 agrees at 7 bases. V was pared by 1 base and J by 12 bases, with 12 bases of the junction left unmatched. The CDR3 runs to 15 residues. CDR1 is SGHVS, CDR2 FNYEAQ, per germline. Here the CDR3 DNA reads TGTGCCAGCAGCTTAGGACTAGCCCTAAGTGATGGGCAGTTCTTC. Its protein is CASSLGLALSDGQFF.

This clone came up once. The rearrangement joins TRBV5-1 to TRBJ2-1; 10 bases align to TRBD2. Looked up from germline, CDR1 is SGHRS and CDR2 is YFSETQ. Trimming took 4 bases from V and 8 from J; bases not matched to a gene: 3. This CDR3 has 13 residues. CDR3 in DNA: TGCGCCAGCAGCAAGCGGGAGGGGGATGAGCAGTTCTTC. Translated: CASSKREGDEQFF.

The J gene is TRBJ1-5, the V gene TRBV27; no clear D. Trimming shortened V by 4 bases and J by 7 bases, and 11 bases separated the two germline ends. Germline V gives CDR1 MNHEY, CDR2 SMNVEV (reference sequence). The CDR3 totals 13 residues. The CDR3 DNA reads as TGTGCCAGCAGTTGGGCCTTTTCGCAGCCCCAGCATTTT. It specifies CASSWAFSQPQHF.

This clone was recorded once. The chain joins TRBV2 to TRBJ2-2; D might be TRBD1 (6 bases). V shed 6 bases and J shed 2 bases, with 10 bases lying between them. The CDR3 is 14 residues long. From germline, CDR1 is SNHLY and CDR2 FYNNEI. This CDR3 is CASSADRNTGELFF. CDR3 coding DNA: TGTGCCAGCAGCGCGGACAGAAACACCGGGGAGCTGTTTTTT. The complete variable domain, with remaining parts taken from reference TRBV2 and TRBJ2-2, reads EPEVTQTPSHQVTQMGQEVILRCVPISNHLYFYWYRQILGQKVEFLVSFYNNEISEKSEIFDDQFSVERPDGSNFTLKIRSTKLEDSAMYFCASSADRNTGELFFGEGSRLTVL.

This clone has only one observation. V usage is TRBV2 and J usage is TRBJ2-5, with D perhaps being TRBD1 or TRBD2 (5 bases each). V gave up 1 base and J gave up 7 bases, with 13 bases separating them. Germline V gene lookup returns CDR1 SNHLY and CDR2 FYNNEI. The CDR3 is 14 residues long. The chain's CDR3 is CASSEDYLGVTQYF. The CDR3 DNA sequence: TGTGCCAGCAGTGAAGACTACCTGGGGGTGACCCAGTACTTC.